The rows below give T cell receptor beta chains drawn from one sample of a study of cytomegalovirus exposure and HLA in healthy donors. Only in-frame clones appear in the TCRdb table, and some are missing; sequencing was by immunoSEQ multiplex PCR. The data contain about 88,000 clones, about 69% of them singletons. Sequences were obtained from PBMCs. These TCRs come from a woman younger than 35 in good health and CMV-seropositive. Each CDR3 is given with its conserved first and last residue. Each record gives: D gene, V gene, J gene, clone size, CDR3 DNA, CDR3 protein. A D gene is named only where the DNA matches it firmly. The size entry is marked missing in some rows and otherwise reads once, few, many or a size class.

d_call: TRBD1
v_call: TRBV6-1
j_call: TRBJ1-1
clone_size: NA
cdr3_nt: TGTGCCAGCAGTCGCGGGACAGGGGTTGGAGCTTTCTTT
cdr3_aa: CASSRGTGVGAFF

d_call: TRBD2
v_call: TRBV7-2
j_call: TRBJ2-2
clone_size: NA
cdr3_nt: TGTGCCAGCAGCCCTATCCGATCTAGCGGAAACACCGGGGAGCTGTTTTTT
cdr3_aa: CASSPIRSSGNTGELFF

d_call: NA
v_call: TRBV28
j_call: TRBJ1-5
clone_size: NA
cdr3_nt: TGTGCCAGCACGTCCGGTAGCAATCAGCCCCAGCATTTT
cdr3_aa: CASTSGSNQPQHF

d_call: NA
v_call: TRBV5-1
j_call: TRBJ2-2
clone_size: NA
cdr3_nt: TGCGCCAGCAGCATGGGGGCTACAGGGCCCGGGGAGCTGTTTTTT
cdr3_aa: CASSMGATGPGELFF

d_call: TRBD2
v_call: TRBV28
j_call: TRBJ2-5
clone_size: few
cdr3_nt: TGTGCCAGCAGTTCAGCGGGAGGCCGGGAGACCCAGTACTTC
cdr3_aa: CASSSAGGRETQYF

d_call: TRBD2
v_call: TRBV5-1
j_call: TRBJ2-1
clone_size: NA
cdr3_nt: TGCGCCAGCAGCTTGAGGGGACTAGGTGTGGTTGAGCAGTTCTTC
cdr3_aa: CASSLRGLGVVEQFF

d_call: NA
v_call: TRBV5-1
j_call: TRBJ2-5
clone_size: NA
cdr3_nt: TGCGCCAGCAGCGCACAGGGCCAACAAGAGACCCAGTACTTC
cdr3_aa: CASSAQGQQETQYF

d_call: TRBD1
v_call: TRBV11-2
j_call: TRBJ2-1
clone_size: NA
cdr3_nt: TGCGCCAGCAGCCAAGAGGGGACAGGGGGCTACAATGAGCAGTTCTTC
cdr3_aa: CASSQEGTGGYNEQFF

d_call: TRBD1
v_call: TRBV2
j_call: TRBJ1-5
clone_size: NA
cdr3_nt: TGTGCCAGCAGTAACCTGGACAGGAATCTACCTCAGCATTTT
cdr3_aa: CASSNLDRNLPQHF

d_call: TRBD1
v_call: TRBV2
j_call: TRBJ1-2
clone_size: few
cdr3_nt: TGTGCCAGCACGACAGGGAACTACTATGGCTACACCTTC
cdr3_aa: CASTTGNYYGYTF

d_call: TRBD2
v_call: TRBV11-2
j_call: TRBJ2-2
clone_size: NA
cdr3_nt: TGTGCCAGCAGCTTAGTTTTGAGCGGGAGGACCGGGGAGCTGTTTTTT
cdr3_aa: CASSLVLSGRTGELFF

d_call: NA
v_call: TRBV7-8
j_call: TRBJ2-3
clone_size: NA
cdr3_nt: TGTGCCAGCAGCTTGGAGGGGTCCACCACAGATACGCAGTATTTT
cdr3_aa: CASSLEGSTTDTQYF

d_call: NA
v_call: TRBV18
j_call: TRBJ1-1
clone_size: NA
cdr3_nt: TGTGCCAGCTCACCAAAGTCGGGTCCCACTGAAGCTTTCTTT
cdr3_aa: CASSPKSGPTEAFF

d_call: TRBD2
v_call: TRBV14
j_call: TRBJ2-4
clone_size: NA
cdr3_nt: TGTGCCAGCAGCCAAGGCGGGGGGAGACTAGCCAAAAACATTCAGTACTTC
cdr3_aa: CASSQGGGRLAKNIQYF

d_call: TRBD1
v_call: TRBV7-2
j_call: TRBJ1-6
clone_size: few
cdr3_nt: TGTGCCAGCAGCTTAGTCCCCCCGGGACAGGGAAATTCACCCCTCCACTTT
cdr3_aa: CASSLVPPGQGNSPLHF

d_call: NA
v_call: TRBV5-1
j_call: TRBJ1-1
clone_size: NA
cdr3_nt: TGCGCCAGCAGCTTGGCCAGTCAAAGCACTGAAGCTTTCTTT
cdr3_aa: CASSLASQSTEAFF

d_call: TRBD1
v_call: TRBV28
j_call: TRBJ1-5
clone_size: NA
cdr3_nt: TGTGCCAGCAGTTTAGAGGGACAGGTCAATCAGCCCCAGCATTTT
cdr3_aa: CASSLEGQVNQPQHF

d_call: TRBD2
v_call: TRBV6-5
j_call: TRBJ2-3
clone_size: NA
cdr3_nt: TGTGCCAGCAGCCAAAGCGGGAGAGGAGATACGCAGTATTTT
cdr3_aa: CASSQSGRGDTQYF

d_call: TRBD1
v_call: TRBV7-8
j_call: TRBJ1-2
clone_size: NA
cdr3_nt: TGTGCCAGCAGCTTAGCAGGGGGCGGGTATGGCTACACCTTC
cdr3_aa: CASSLAGGGYGYTF

d_call: NA
v_call: TRBV7-9
j_call: TRBJ2-2
clone_size: once
cdr3_nt: TGTGCCAGCAGCTTAGTACGCTGGCAGAACACCGGGGAGCTGTTTTTT
cdr3_aa: CASSLVRWQNTGELFF

d_call: NA
v_call: TRBV23-1
j_call: TRBJ1-2
clone_size: NA
cdr3_nt: TGCGCCAGCAGTCAATCTACAGGGCCAAACTATGGCTACACCTTC
cdr3_aa: CASSQSTGPNYGYTF

d_call: NA
v_call: TRBV7-9
j_call: TRBJ1-1
clone_size: NA
cdr3_nt: TGTGCCAGCAGGGAGCGGTCTGAAGCTTTCTTT
cdr3_aa: CASRERSEAFF

d_call: NA
v_call: TRBV7-5
j_call: TRBJ1-2
clone_size: NA
cdr3_nt: TGTGCCAGAAGCTTAGATGGCGGTCCCTCTAACTATGGCTACACCTTC
cdr3_aa: CARSLDGGPSNYGYTF